These T cell receptor beta chains were read from a single sample in a study of blood T cell repertoires in COVID-19. Some clones are missing from TCRdb's copy, which holds only in-frame ones; the method was immunoSEQ multiplex PCR. This table has about 180,000 clones, less than 85% appearing once. Sequences were obtained from peripheral blood. The receptor set was obtained from a human donor in a cohort sampled during active COVID-19. Both conserved end residues are part of each CDR3. D genes are given only for firm matches. Only part of the rows carry a size: once, few, many, or a class if the clone is expanded.

j_gene: TRBJ2-7
abundance: .
v_gene: TRBV5-6
d_gene: TRBD1
CDR3nt: TGTGCCAGCAGCCCTAGCCCACACAGGGGGGACTTCCACGAGCAGTACTTC
CDR3aa: CASSPSPHRGDFHEQYF

j_gene: TRBJ1-2
abundance: .
v_gene: TRBV10-3
d_gene: TRBD1
CDR3nt: TGTGCCATCAGTGAGTCTGGGACAGGGCCAATTGGCTACACCTTC
CDR3aa: CAISESGTGPIGYTF

j_gene: TRBJ2-5
abundance: .
v_gene: TRBV3-1/TRBV3-2
d_gene: TRBD2
CDR3nt: TGTGCCAGCAGCCAAGATCGACTAGCGGGGGGACAAGAGACCCAGTACTTC
CDR3aa: CASSQDRLAGGQETQYF

j_gene: TRBJ1-2
abundance: .
v_gene: TRBV4-1
d_gene: .
CDR3nt: TGCGCCAGCAGCCAAGAGAGAGGGGGTATCGATGGCTACACCTTC
CDR3aa: CASSQERGGIDGYTF

j_gene: TRBJ1-1
abundance: .
v_gene: TRBV3-1/TRBV3-2
d_gene: .
CDR3nt: TGTGCCAGCAGCCAAGACCGACAGTTCTCTCCCATGAACACTGAAGCTTTCTTT
CDR3aa: CASSQDRQFSPMNTEAFF

j_gene: TRBJ1-6
abundance: few
v_gene: TRBV6-6
d_gene: .
CDR3nt: TGTGCCAGCAGTTACTCAGGGGACACCTATAATTCACCCCTCCACTTT
CDR3aa: CASSYSGDTYNSPLHF

j_gene: TRBJ1-2
abundance: .
v_gene: TRBV6-5
d_gene: TRBD1
CDR3nt: TGTGCCAGCAGTTACTTCGACCAGACAGGGGACTATGGCTACACCTTC
CDR3aa: CASSYFDQTGDYGYTF

j_gene: TRBJ2-3
abundance: once
v_gene: TRBV27
d_gene: TRBD1
CDR3nt: TGTGCCAGCAGTTCGACAGGGGACCACACAGATACGCAGTATTTT
CDR3aa: CASSSTGDHTDTQYF

j_gene: TRBJ1-1
abundance: .
v_gene: TRBV5-4
d_gene: .
CDR3nt: TGTGCCAGCAGCTTGGGACCGGGGGTCCCTGAAGCTTTCTTT
CDR3aa: CASSLGPGVPEAFF

j_gene: TRBJ2-7
abundance: .
v_gene: TRBV6-5
d_gene: TRBD1
CDR3nt: TGTGCCAGCAGTTATTACAGGGGGTATTCCTACGAGCAGTACTTC
CDR3aa: CASSYYRGYSYEQYF

j_gene: TRBJ1-5
abundance: many
v_gene: TRBV19
d_gene: TRBD1
CDR3nt: TGTGCCAGTAGCGGATCACAGGGGCACATTCAGCCCCAGCATTTT
CDR3aa: CASSGSQGHIQPQHF

j_gene: TRBJ2-3
abundance: .
v_gene: TRBV6-4
d_gene: TRBD2
CDR3nt: TGTGCCAGCAGCCCGACTAGCGGGGGCCTAGTGACAGATACGCAGTATTTT
CDR3aa: CASSPTSGGLVTDTQYF

j_gene: TRBJ1-4
abundance: .
v_gene: TRBV3-1/TRBV3-2
d_gene: TRBD1
CDR3nt: TGTGCCAGCAGCCAAGATATGCCAGGGGGCAGAACTAATGAAAAACTGTTTTTT
CDR3aa: CASSQDMPGGRTNEKLFF

j_gene: TRBJ2-7
abundance: .
v_gene: TRBV5-4
d_gene: TRBD1
CDR3nt: TGTGCCAGCAGACCCGGGACAGGAAACTCCTACGAGCAGTACTTC
CDR3aa: CASRPGTGNSYEQYF

j_gene: TRBJ2-7
abundance: .
v_gene: TRBV7-6
d_gene: TRBD1
CDR3nt: TGTGCCAGCAGCTTAGCCCCCCGGCAGGGGGCTAGCGAGCAGTACTTC
CDR3aa: CASSLAPRQGASEQYF

j_gene: TRBJ2-3
abundance: .
v_gene: TRBV2
d_gene: TRBD2
CDR3nt: TGTGCCAGCAGTGGGGGGCGGACTAGCGCCACAGATACGCAGTATTTT
CDR3aa: CASSGGRTSATDTQYF

j_gene: TRBJ2-5
abundance: once
v_gene: TRBV5-1
d_gene: TRBD2
CDR3nt: TGCGCCAGCAGCTTGCGACTAGCGGGGGAAGGGGAGACCCAGTACTTC
CDR3aa: CASSLRLAGEGETQYF

j_gene: TRBJ2-2
abundance: .
v_gene: TRBV5-6
d_gene: .
CDR3nt: TGTGCCAGCAGAAGAGGAGCCGGGGAGCTGTTTTTT
CDR3aa: CASRRGAGELFF

j_gene: TRBJ1-1
abundance: .
v_gene: TRBV30
d_gene: TRBD1
CDR3nt: TGTGCCTGGACCCGACAGGGAACGTTTACTGAAGCTTTCTTT
CDR3aa: CAWTRQGTFTEAFF

j_gene: TRBJ2-7
abundance: .
v_gene: TRBV9
d_gene: .
CDR3nt: TGTGCCAGCAGCGTAGGGGCACGGATATCCCACGAGCAGTACTTC
CDR3aa: CASSVGARISHEQYF

j_gene: TRBJ2-1
abundance: .
v_gene: TRBV20-1
d_gene: .
CDR3nt: TGCAGTGCCGAGTCAGGAAATGAGCAGTTCTTC
CDR3aa: CSAESGNEQFF

j_gene: TRBJ1-2
abundance: .
v_gene: TRBV2
d_gene: .
CDR3nt: TGTGCCAGCAGTGAACTTTACTATGGCTACACCTTC
CDR3aa: CASSELYYGYTF

j_gene: TRBJ1-1
abundance: .
v_gene: TRBV5-1
d_gene: .
CDR3nt: TGCGCCAGCAGCTGGGACTTGGACATGAGGACCACTGAAGCTTTCTTT
CDR3aa: CASSWDLDMRTTEAFF

j_gene: TRBJ1-3
abundance: .
v_gene: TRBV15
d_gene: .
CDR3nt: TGTGCCACCAGCAGAGGACACAGGGCCTCAGGAAACACCATATATTTT
CDR3aa: CATSRGHRASGNTIYF

j_gene: TRBJ1-1
abundance: .
v_gene: TRBV15
d_gene: .
CDR3nt: TGTGCCACCAGCAGAGGACTCAGGGGAGATACTGAAGCTTTCTTT
CDR3aa: CATSRGLRGDTEAFF

j_gene: TRBJ1-1
abundance: .
v_gene: TRBV29-1
d_gene: .
CDR3nt: TGCAGCGGCGGCCACACTGAAGCTTTTTTT
CDR3aa: CSGGHTEAFF

j_gene: TRBJ2-7
abundance: .
v_gene: TRBV7-8
d_gene: .
CDR3nt: TGTGCCAGCAGCTTATTGGGCGGGGGCGAAAGAAACTCCTACGAGCAGTACTTC
CDR3aa: CASSLLGGGERNSYEQYF

j_gene: TRBJ1-3
abundance: .
v_gene: TRBV18
d_gene: .
CDR3nt: TGTGCCAGCTCACTGACAGTACGGAACACCATATATTTT
CDR3aa: CASSLTVRNTIYF

j_gene: TRBJ1-2
abundance: .
v_gene: TRBV4-1
d_gene: .
CDR3nt: TGCGCCAGCAGCCAGGTATTACAGGGAAACTATGGCTACACCTTC
CDR3aa: CASSQVLQGNYGYTF

j_gene: TRBJ1-2
abundance: once
v_gene: TRBV29-1
d_gene: .
CDR3nt: TGCAGCGTTGATGGAGCAGGGGCTGGGTATGGCTACACCTTC
CDR3aa: CSVDGAGAGYGYTF

j_gene: TRBJ2-7
abundance: .
v_gene: TRBV4-1
d_gene: TRBD2
CDR3nt: TGCGCCAGCAGCCCCGGGGGGGGGTTATCACCCTACGAGCAGTACTTC
CDR3aa: CASSPGGGLSPYEQYF

j_gene: TRBJ1-5
abundance: .
v_gene: TRBV4-1
d_gene: .
CDR3nt: TGCGCCAGCAGCCAAGAGAGTCTCGGCAATCAGCCCCAGCATTTT
CDR3aa: CASSQESLGNQPQHF

j_gene: TRBJ1-5
abundance: .
v_gene: TRBV12-3/TRBV12-4
d_gene: .
CDR3nt: TGTGCCAGCAGTCAGGGAAGCAATCAGCCCCAGCATTTT
CDR3aa: CASSQGSNQPQHF

j_gene: TRBJ1-2
abundance: .
v_gene: TRBV6-5
d_gene: .
CDR3nt: TGTGCCAGCGCGAACCACGAACGGGGCTACACCTTC
CDR3aa: CASANHERGYTF

j_gene: TRBJ2-7
abundance: .
v_gene: TRBV25-1
d_gene: TRBD1
CDR3nt: TGTGCCAGCACTCCCGGGGACAGGGAGTCTGGGCAGTACTTC
CDR3aa: CASTPGDRESGQYF

j_gene: TRBJ2-7
abundance: .
v_gene: TRBV6-5
d_gene: .
CDR3nt: TGTGCCAGCAGCACAACAGGCATCGGTCGTTACGAGCAGTACTTC
CDR3aa: CASSTTGIGRYEQYF

j_gene: TRBJ1-2
abundance: .
v_gene: TRBV15
d_gene: TRBD1
CDR3nt: TGTGCCACCAGCGCGAAGGGGACAGTCAGAAGGGAAAAGGATGGCTACACCTTC
CDR3aa: CATSAKGTVRREKDGYTF

j_gene: TRBJ1-3
abundance: few
v_gene: TRBV19
d_gene: TRBD1
CDR3nt: TGTGCCAGTAATCCGACAGGGGCTGGAAACACCATATATTTT
CDR3aa: CASNPTGAGNTIYF

j_gene: TRBJ2-1
abundance: .
v_gene: TRBV4-1
d_gene: .
CDR3nt: TGCGCCAGCAGCTACCGACAGGAGTACAATGAGCAGTTCTTC
CDR3aa: CASSYRQEYNEQFF

j_gene: TRBJ1-4
abundance: once
v_gene: TRBV28
d_gene: TRBD1
CDR3nt: TGTGCCAGCAGTTTAAATGTGGGACAGCCTAATGAAAAACTGTTTTTT
CDR3aa: CASSLNVGQPNEKLFF

j_gene: TRBJ2-3
abundance: .
v_gene: TRBV2
d_gene: .
CDR3nt: TGTGCCAGCAGTGGCGGGGATAGCACAGATACGCAGTATTTT
CDR3aa: CASSGGDSTDTQYF

j_gene: TRBJ1-5
abundance: .
v_gene: TRBV12-3/TRBV12-4
d_gene: .
CDR3nt: TGTGCCAGCAGTTTCGAGCGCAATCAGCCCCAGCATTTT
CDR3aa: CASSFERNQPQHF

j_gene: TRBJ1-3
abundance: .
v_gene: TRBV4-2
d_gene: TRBD1
CDR3nt: TGTGCCAGCAGCCAAAGCCCGACAGGGTTATTCTCTGGAAACACCATATATTTT
CDR3aa: CASSQSPTGLFSGNTIYF

j_gene: TRBJ2-2
abundance: .
v_gene: TRBV25-1
d_gene: TRBD2
CDR3nt: TGTGCCAGCAGTGGGACGTTAGCGGGGGCGACCACCGGGGAGCTGTTTTTT
CDR3aa: CASSGTLAGATTGELFF

j_gene: TRBJ2-3
abundance: .
v_gene: TRBV6-1
d_gene: TRBD2
CDR3nt: TGTGCCAGCAGTGAGGGAGGGGTCAGCACAGATACGCAGTATTTT
CDR3aa: CASSEGGVSTDTQYF

j_gene: TRBJ1-4
abundance: once
v_gene: TRBV29-1
d_gene: TRBD1
CDR3nt: TGCAGCGTTGCTTTAGGGGGCGGGGAAAAACTGTTTTTT
CDR3aa: CSVALGGGEKLFF

j_gene: TRBJ1-2
abundance: .
v_gene: TRBV5-1
d_gene: TRBD1
CDR3nt: TGCGCCAGCAGCGTTGACAGGGGGTATAGAGATGGCTACACCTTC
CDR3aa: CASSVDRGYRDGYTF

j_gene: TRBJ2-7
abundance: .
v_gene: TRBV21-1
d_gene: .
CDR3nt: TGTGCCAGCAATAACACCCGTTCCAGCGAGGCCGACGAGCAGTACTTC
CDR3aa: CASNNTRSSEADEQYF

j_gene: TRBJ2-7
abundance: once
v_gene: TRBV10-1
d_gene: TRBD1
CDR3nt: TGCGCCAGCAGTGGCAGGGGGCGGACAGGCGAGCAGTACTTC
CDR3aa: CASSGRGRTGEQYF

j_gene: TRBJ1-2
abundance: .
v_gene: TRBV29-1
d_gene: TRBD1
CDR3nt: TGCAGCGTTAACCGGGACAGGGACGTGTATGGCTACACCTTC
CDR3aa: CSVNRDRDVYGYTF

j_gene: TRBJ2-7
abundance: .
v_gene: TRBV24-1
d_gene: TRBD1
CDR3nt: TGTGCCACCTGCGAGGGACAGTACTCCTCCTACGAGCAGTACTTC
CDR3aa: CATCEGQYSSYEQYF

j_gene: TRBJ1-1
abundance: .
v_gene: TRBV6-5
d_gene: TRBD1
CDR3nt: TGTGCCACCATAGGACAGGTTATGAACACTGAAGCTTTCTTT
CDR3aa: CATIGQVMNTEAFF

j_gene: TRBJ1-1
abundance: .
v_gene: TRBV6-5
d_gene: .
CDR3nt: TGTGCCAGCAGTTACGTTGGGAGAGAAGCTTTCTTT
CDR3aa: CASSYVGREAFF

j_gene: TRBJ2-7
abundance: .
v_gene: TRBV5-4
d_gene: .
CDR3nt: TGTGCCAGCAGCTATGGAGGCGGGACCCAGTCACAGTACTTC
CDR3aa: CASSYGGGTQSQYF